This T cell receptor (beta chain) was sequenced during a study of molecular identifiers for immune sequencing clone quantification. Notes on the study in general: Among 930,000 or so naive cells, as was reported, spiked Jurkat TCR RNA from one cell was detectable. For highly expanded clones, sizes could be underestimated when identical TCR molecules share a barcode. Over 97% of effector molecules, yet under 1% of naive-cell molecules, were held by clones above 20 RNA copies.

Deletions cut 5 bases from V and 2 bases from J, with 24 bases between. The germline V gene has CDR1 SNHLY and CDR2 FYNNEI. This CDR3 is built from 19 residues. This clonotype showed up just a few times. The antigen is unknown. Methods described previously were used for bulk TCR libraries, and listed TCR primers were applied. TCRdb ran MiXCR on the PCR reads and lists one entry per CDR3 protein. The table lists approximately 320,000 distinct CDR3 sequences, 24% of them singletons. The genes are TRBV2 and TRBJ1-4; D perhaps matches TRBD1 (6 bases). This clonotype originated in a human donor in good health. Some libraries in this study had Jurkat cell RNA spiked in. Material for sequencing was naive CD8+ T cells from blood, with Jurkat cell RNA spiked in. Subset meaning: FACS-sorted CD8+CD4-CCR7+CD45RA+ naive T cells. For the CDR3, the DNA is TGTGCCAGCAGTCGAAGAGTGCCAGGGGAATTTGCGACTAATGAAAAACTGTTTTTT. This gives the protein CASSRRVPGEFATNEKLFF. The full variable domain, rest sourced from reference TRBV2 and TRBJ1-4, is EPEVTQTPSHQVTQMGQEVILRCVPISNHLYFYWYRQILGQKVEFLVSFYNNEISEKSEIFDDQFSVERPDGSNFTLKIRSTKLEDSAMYFCASSRRVPGEFATNEKLFFGSGTQLSVL.